The T cell receptor (beta chain) under discussion was sequenced for a study of shared clonotypes between healthy human individuals. Samples underwent the assay at deep level. The material for each subset, its genomic DNA, was split evenly across several immunoSEQ plates. Sequencing on ten immunoSEQ deep assay plates was performed for unsorted PBMC DNA. Measured with immunoSEQ multiplex PCR; TCRdb has only the in-frame clones, and not every one. The table includes about 500,000 clones, over 60% detected once. This CDR3 contains 12 residues. Deletions cut 2 bases from V and 7 bases from J, with 9 bases between. The germline gives CDR1 GTSNPN, CDR2 SVGIG (reference sequence).

This rearrangement joins TRBV30 to TRBJ1-5; D possibly corresponds to TRBD1 (5 bases). The sequencing sample was made of PBMCs. The receptor comes from a woman aged 40 to 50 in good health. Some clones in this sample may be carry-over from other donors' samples. The CDR3 sequence is CAWSRGQQPQHF. The CDR3 DNA reads TGTGCCTGGAGTAGGGGCCAGCAGCCCCAGCATTTT.